One and the same sample provided the 20 T cell receptor beta chains below, sequenced in a study of CD8+CD57+ T cells in acquired aplastic anemia. The authors sequenced patients whose flow cytometry had shown CD8+CD57+ cell expansion. TCR beta VDJ and CDR3 profiles were obtained from a genomic DNA template. TCRdb recomputed calls from the reads with MiXCR, one row per CDR3 protein. In the table there are 200,000 or so distinct CDR3 sequences, approximately 48% of which are singletons. Sequencing was done on a sample of sorted CD4+, CD8+, or CD8+CD57+ T cells (not recorded which) from PBMCs. These receptors were taken from a human donor with aplastic anemia.

This clonotype occurred a few times. The chain links TRBV2 to TRBJ2-1; 8 nucleotides align to TRBD1. Per the germline V gene, CDR1 is SNHLY and CDR2 is FYNNEI. With V trimmed by 7 bases and J by 4 bases, 6 bases remained unmatched. The CDR3 consists of 14 residues. CDR3 loop: CASIGTGVYNEQFF. The CDR3 DNA reads TGTGCCAGCATCGGGACAGGAGTTTACAATGAGCAGTTCTTC. Complete variable domain (other parts from reference TRBV2 and TRBJ2-1): EPEVTQTPSHQVTQMGQEVILRCVPISNHLYFYWYRQILGQKVEFLVSFYNNEISEKSEIFDDQFSVERPDGSNFTLKIRSTKLEDSAMYFCASIGTGVYNEQFFGPGTRLTVL.

For this clonotype: A read error may produce the germline difference seen at one junction end. The CDR3 DNA reads TGCGGTGCCACCCCCGCCGCCAGGAGGGAGACCCAGTACTTC. It yields the protein CGATPAARRETQYF. The chain employs TRBV20-1 and TRBJ2-5, with D maybe TRBD2 (5 bases). The CDR3 consists of 14 residues. Germline-derived CDR1 and CDR2 are DFQATT and SNEGSKA (reference sequence).

The V gene is TRBV4-2, the J gene TRBJ1-4; no clear D. Germline CDR1 and CDR2: LGHNA and YNFKEQ. CDR3 length: 16 residues. Trimming left V 0 bases short and J 8 bases short, with 16 bases between. The CDR3 DNA reads TGTGCCAGCAGCCAAGATATTGCTCTACAAGGGGAAAAACTGTTTTTT. It codes for CASSQDIALQGEKLFF.

This clonotype was detected a few times. This rearrangement joins TRBV5-1 to TRBJ2-7; either TRBD1 or TRBD2 may supply D (6 bases each). Germline CDR1 is SGHRS and CDR2 is YFSETQ. Trimming cost V 0 bases and J 5 bases, with 9 bases left between them. The CDR3 consists of 13 residues. The CDR3 sequence is CASSLAGAHEQYF. The CDR3 nucleotides are TGCGCCAGCAGCTTGGCGGGGGCCCACGAGCAGTACTTC.

The V gene is TRBV2, the J gene TRBJ1-6, with TRBD1 identical over 9 bases. Trimming cost V 9 bases and J 10 bases; bases outside gene matches: 7. Germline V gene lookup returns CDR1 SNHLY and CDR2 FYNNEI. The length of the CDR3 is 13 residues. CDR3 nucleotide sequence: TGTGCCAGGACAGGGGGTTCAGGGTCACCCCTCCACTTT. As protein: CARTGGSGSPLHF.

Details on this clonotype: This may be a read error, as it is one base from a much larger clone. V and J are TRBV5-1 and TRBJ1-1; weak D call: TRBD1 (5 bases). V was shortened by 2 bases and J by 12 bases, with 23 bases between the two germline ends. This CDR3 is built from 15 residues. Germline V gene lookup returns CDR1 SGHRS and CDR2 YFSETQ. CDR3 residues: CASSFIRGLAEESFF. As DNA, the CDR3 is TGCGCCAGCAGCTTCATTCGGGGACTCGCCGAGGAATCTTTCTTT.

This chain uses TRBV7-2 with TRBJ1-2; 9 bases align to TRBD1. The CDR3 totals 14 residues. Germline V gene lookup returns CDR1 SGHTA and CDR2 FQGNSA. Losses at the gene ends were 4 bases for V and 4 bases for J; bases not matched to a gene: 4. CDR3 amino acids: CASSSQGAAYGYTF. In nucleotides, the CDR3 is TGTGCCAGCAGCTCACAGGGGGCGGCCTATGGCTACACCTTC.

This clonotype appeared many times. This chain connects TRBV4-1 to TRBJ2-5; D may be TRBD1 (5 bases). V was pared by 2 bases and J by 2 bases, with 9 bases between. The CDR3 totals 14 residues. CDR1 MGHRA and CDR2 YSYEKL come from the germline V gene. CDR3 residues: CASSQSQVQETQYF. In nucleotides, the CDR3 is TGCGCCAGCAGCCAATCACAGGTTCAAGAGACCCAGTACTTC.

This clonotype was counted between two and nine times. The chain employs TRBV29-1 and TRBJ1-1; D perhaps matches TRBD1 (6 bases). From germline, CDR1 is SQVTM and CDR2 ANQGSEA. The length of the CDR3 is 15 residues. Trimming shortened V by 6 bases and J by 0 bases, and 17 bases separated the two germline ends. As DNA, the CDR3 is TGCAGCGTGGGGGCAGGTTGGGGAATGAACACTGAAGCTTTCTTT. Translated: CSVGAGWGMNTEAFF.

This clonotype was picked up many times. V gene TRBV5-1 combines with J gene TRBJ2-2; perhaps TRBD1 as D (5 bases). Germline CDR1 and CDR2: SGHRS and YFSETQ. The CDR3 runs 15 residues. The V gene lost 1 base and the J gene lost 6 bases, with 13 bases spanning the gap. CDR3 nucleotides: TGCGCCAGCAGCTTGCTTCCGCAGGGCGCCGGGGAGCTGTTTTTT. This sequence encodes CASSLLPQGAGELFF.

This clonotype was seen just once. The chain links TRBV7-9 to TRBJ1-6, with D possibly TRBD1 on 5 matching bases. The V end lost 6 bases, the J end lost 7 bases, and 13 bases lay between the germline ends. The germline V gene encodes CDR1 SEHNR and CDR2 FQNEAQ (reference sequence). The CDR3 consists of 14 residues. The CDR3 DNA reads as TGTGCCAGCAGGTGGGACGGGGAAAATTCACCCCTCCACTTT. Translating gives CASRWDGENSPLHF. The entire variable domain, with the rest obtained from reference TRBV7-9 and TRBJ1-6, is as follows: DTGVSQNPRHKITKRGQNVTFRCDPISEHNRLYWYRQTLGQGPEFLTYFQNEAQLEKSRLLSDRFSAERPKGSFSTLEIQRTEQGDSAMYLCASRWDGENSPLHFGNGTRLTVT.

This clonotype was seen only a few times. V and J are TRBV10-3 and TRBJ2-7, with 11 positions matching TRBD2. With V trimmed by 11 bases and J by 2 bases, 5 bases remained unmatched. Per the germline V gene, CDR1 is ENHRY and CDR2 is SYGVKD. The CDR3 has 13 residues. The CDR3 coding sequence is TGTGCCTCAGGGACTAGCGGCACCTACGAGCAGTACTTC. Encoded protein: CASGTSGTYEQYF.

This clonotype showed up many times. The V gene is TRBV7-3, the J gene TRBJ2-1; D tentatively fits TRBD1 or TRBD2 (5 bases each). The CDR3 covers 14 residues. In germline, CDR1 is SGHTA, CDR2 FQGTGA. V lost 5 bases and J lost 15, with 23 bases in between. CDR3 region: CASSPPGIDQGRFF. DNA for the CDR3: TGTGCCAGCAGCCCTCCGGGGATCGACCAGGGTCGGTTCTTC.

The chain uses TRBV11-1 and TRBJ2-3; D tentatively fits TRBD1 or TRBD2 (5 bases each). Trimming removed 3 bases from V and 2 bases from J, with 12 bases in between. Germline-derived CDR1 and CDR2 are SGHAT and FQDESV (reference sequence). The CDR3 extends over 15 amino acids. For the CDR3, the DNA is TGTGCCAGCAGCTTGGGACGGGGACCCACAGATACGCAGTATTTT. Encoded protein: CASSLGRGPTDTQYF. Full variable domain (rest looked up from reference TRBV11-1 and TRBJ2-3): EAEVAQSPRYKITEKSQAVAFWCDPISGHATLYWYRQILGQGPELLVQFQDESVVDDSQLPKDRFSAERLKGVDSTLKIQPAELGDSAMYLCASSLGRGPTDTQYFGPGTRLTVL.

The V and J genes are TRBV24-1 and TRBJ2-1; no clear D gene. There are 13 residues in the CDR3. The germline V gene encodes CDR1 KGHDR and CDR2 SFDVKD. V was pared by 0 bases and J by 9 bases, with 8 bases between. Here the CDR3 reads CATSDLVSREQFF. CDR3 DNA: TGTGCCACCAGTGATTTGGTTAGCCGTGAGCAGTTCTTC.

Worth noting for this clonotype: A much larger clone differs by one base, so this may be a read error. Without the conserved terminal phenylalanine or tryptophan, this CDR3 likely stems from a read error. V is TRBV7-2 and J is TRBJ2-5, with D uncertain. Germline-derived CDR1 and CDR2 are SGHTA and FQGNSA. V was clipped by 1 base and J by 5 bases, with 11 bases between them. The CDR3 spans 14 residues. CDR3 nucleotides: TGTGCCAGCAGCTTAGATTTACTGGGGGAGACCCAGTACCTC. This sequence encodes CASSLDLLGETQYL.

There are a few counts of this clonotype. The chain has TRBV7-9 and TRBJ1-2; D is ambiguous. Germline-derived CDR1 and CDR2 are SEHNR and FQNEAQ (reference sequence). Trimming pared 10 bases from V and 6 bases from J, leaving 12 bases between. The CDR3 is 11 residues long. CDR3 sequence reads: CATPMRDGYTF. Written as DNA, the CDR3 is TGTGCCACCCCGATGAGAGATGGCTACACCTTC. The full variable domain, completed using reference TRBV7-9 and TRBJ1-2, is DTGVSQNPRHKITKRGQNVTFRCDPISEHNRLYWYRQTLGQGPEFLTYFQNEAQLEKSRLLSDRFSAERPKGSFSTLEIQRTEQGDSAMYLCATPMRDGYTFGSGTRLTVV.

In this sample, this clonotype turned up many times. The V and J genes are TRBV5-1 and TRBJ1-1, with 7 bases identical to TRBD1. Germline loops: CDR1 SGHRS, CDR2 YFSETQ. CDR3 length equals 17 residues. The V gene end was trimmed by 4 bases and the J gene end by 1 base; junction bases not matched to a gene: 13. As DNA, the CDR3 is TGCGCCAGCAGCACAAATCACAGGGGAGGTGCGAACACTGAAGCTTTCTTT. Translation: CASSTNHRGGANTEAFF.

The chain combines TRBV5-1 with TRBJ2-2, with D tentatively TRBD2 (5 bases). CDR3 length equals 14 residues. V was clipped by 5 bases and J by 0 bases, with 8 bases between them. The germline gives CDR1 SGHRS, CDR2 YFSETQ. The CDR3 loop reads CASRDSPNTGELFF. For the CDR3, the DNA is TGCGCCAGCAGGGACTCCCCGAACACCGGGGAGCTGTTTTTT.

V and J are TRBV15 and TRBJ1-5; 8 bases align to TRBD1. Germline CDR1 is LNHNV and CDR2 is YYDKDF (reference sequence). After removal of 8 bases from V and 4 bases from J, the junction contained 4 bases not matched to a gene. The CDR3 has 13 amino acids. CDR3 sequence reads: CATGRQGNQPQHF. The CDR3 nucleotides read TGTGCCACCGGTCGACAGGGGAATCAGCCCCAGCATTTT.